This T cell receptor beta chain derives from a study of cytomegalovirus exposure and HLA in healthy donors (dated by TCRdb to about 2017). Context from the whole study: An earlier analysis of roughly 630 of the donors reported approximately 270 Gb of sequence data and some 120 million unique TCR beta sequences from 150 million to 200 million T cells. Donor age, sex, ethnicity and CMV serostatus were compiled alongside the repertoire data. To predict cytomegalovirus infection status, the study combined high-throughput TCR immunosequencing, statistical association of individual TCRs with disease status, and machine learning. An earlier analysis of more than 450 of the donors used high-throughput TCR beta sequencing to judge whether each TCR beta V gene segment behaved as functional or pseudogenic. Several DR-DQ haplotypes were treated as single units for association and clustering because of strong linkage in the cohort. Of the roughly 400 genotyped donors, 80% to 90% were placed in the genetic ancestry cluster associated with self-reported Caucasian donors. Roughly 300 gigabases of sequencing data and approximately 80 million unique TCR sequences were included in an early release covering about 600 HLA-typed donors. In the later analysis, no new phenotypic data were used to find candidate immune exposures; instead, reliance was placed on TCR beta sequences and their occurrence across donors. In a later analysis, previously published TCR beta repertoires from 550 to 700 donors were re-analyzed and high-resolution HLA genotyping was added so that TCR occurrence patterns could be studied. On average, roughly 200,000 unique TCR beta nucleotide sequences were sequenced per donor among several hundred genotyped donors of the cohort, with 15% to 20% of those sequences being non-productive. The study used immunosequencing to profile the T cell repertoires of approximately 630 subjects and linked those repertoires to cytomegalovirus serostatus. The aim of the study was to test whether cataloging public T cell receptors could identify signatures of past pathogen exposure. The number of donors typed differed by locus, with about 629-640 for A, B, C, DRB1 and DQB1, roughly 520 for DQA1, nearly 610 for DPA1, and some 440 for DPB1. Along with the approximately 650-subject first cohort, a separate validation cohort of over 90 different subjects was used. All discovery cohort repertoires had been generated using a single sequencing platform. A later genetic analysis used genome-wide SNP genotypes for about three fifths of the 666 donors, treating that subset as a discovery cohort. HLA typing included class I and class II loci at four-digit resolution. What the study reported, not specific to this receptor: In a later analysis, some 17,000 TCR beta sequences were associated with specific HLA alleles at a false discovery rate of 0.05. In a later analysis, most CMV-associated TCR beta chains were found to appear HLA-restricted, with HLA associations seemingly driven largely by CMV exposure. Because the 87-base-pair reads could not distinguish some IMGT-functional V segments, including TRBV6-2 and TRBV6-3, those segments were excluded. In a later analysis, HLA-associated TCR beta chains were found to be more clonally expanded and to have lower generation probabilities than equally common non-associated chains. In this cohort, only TCR beta chains were sequenced, and detectable features were limited by the absence of alpha or paired-chain data. Because counts were too low, roughly 17 rarely observed V segments, including chromosome 9 orphons, were left out of the earlier analysis of some 600 of the donors. In a later analysis, TCR association rates were found to vary across HLA loci, with the most associated TCRs seen for DRB1 alleles and the fewest for HLA-C alleles. According to a later genetic analysis, donors in an Asian-associated ancestry cluster had fewer N-insertions in productive TCRs than the approximately 670-donor mean. An association between a missense DCLRE1C variant and V-gene and J-gene trimming of TCR beta chains was found in a later genetic analysis and replicated in an independent cohort. Broadly in line with IMGT annotations, most TCR beta V segments showed up in productive rearrangements about 87% or about 30% of the time in an earlier analysis of roughly 590 of the donors. Immune exposure information for the cohort was limited to CMV serostatus. In a later analysis, several top co-occurrence clusters were reported to appear linked to parvovirus B19, influenza, CMV and Epstein-Barr virus. Presence/absence analyses assumed roughly uniform sequencing depth across donors, an assumption that may not hold. The study listed 150 to 200 TCR beta chains as associated with cytomegalovirus. A cluster of highly shared sequence variants was judged likely to represent a technical artifact of the sequencing pipeline. HLA typing was unavailable for some donors at each locus, so association tests used only the typed subset. It was suggested by the authors that the approach could potentially be generalized to other disease states and immunological phenotypes. Linkage disequilibrium might explain the correlated functional status among segregating V segments, but an unknown experimental factor could not be ruled out. Across donors, most TCR sequences were observed very rarely, whereas some public TCRs were present in many individuals. When HLA alleles, especially DR and DQ, strongly co-occurred, TCR associations were difficult to assign to individual alleles. Three of the identified cytomegalovirus-associated TCR beta chains were confirmed in vitro to be specific for cytomegalovirus antigens. A further reported finding was that TCR beta sequences accurately predicted the HLA-A and HLA-B alleles for most subjects in the first cohort. The classifier was reported to diagnose cytomegalovirus status with high specificity and sensitivity in both the original cohort and the validation cohort.

The cohort comprised fewer than 700 healthy bone marrow donors. At the time of sampling, every cohort member was nominally healthy, though immune exposures that went unrecorded were likely present. The donor tested CMV seronegative and was one of the 352 seronegative cohort members. Every donor gave a peripheral blood sample, and the peripheral blood mononuclear cells from that sample were used for TCR beta sequencing. The Qiagen DNeasy Blood Extraction Kit was used to extract genomic DNA from the blood cell samples. Details on this clone: Its binding antigen is unknown. Base qualities are not at hand, and no much larger clone is one base apart.

Libraries were made using the immunoSEQ multiplex PCR assay. For the multiplex PCR, a mixture combining 60 forward primers for TCR Vbeta segments and 13 reverse primers for TCR Jbeta segments was used. A multiplex PCR assay on genomic DNA amplified the CDR3 region of rearranged TCR beta genes. The amplified TCR beta libraries were sequenced on the Illumina HiSeq System as 87-base-pair reads. Turning to the authors' computational methods: A later analysis tallied 80 million to 95 million unique TCR beta chains across the 700 or so repertoires, and about 10 million of those chains were shared by two or more donors. A nearest-neighbor algorithm error-corrected the raw reads and collapsed the reads into unique sequences, merging closely related sequences to remove PCR and sequencing errors. CDR3 sequences were aligned to IMGT reference sequences to assign V, D and J gene segments. For a sequence to be retained, a match of at least six nucleotides was required to both a V gene segment and a J gene segment. A rearrangement was called productive if the CDR3 had no stop codons and remained in frame with V and J, and every other rearrangement was called non-productive. Following IMGT convention, CDR3 was defined as the stretch from the second conserved V-encoded cysteine to the conserved J-encoded phenylalanine. Sequences without an unambiguous match to a single V gene segment were excluded from the earlier analysis of about 600 of the donors. An earlier analysis of several hundred of the donors called V segments functional above 56.7% productive rearrangements and segregating when the between-donor standard deviation exceeded 5%. A statistical classification framework was built for diagnosing cytomegalovirus status from the catalog of TCR beta chain sequences. In a later analysis, V and J genes were assigned by comparing TCR nucleotide sequences against IMGT/GENE-DB human TR gene sequences. A later analysis assigned CDR3 sequences and most-parsimonious VDJ recombination scenarios with the TCRdist pipeline. In a later analysis, every TCR beta chain was defined by the combination of its CDR3 amino acid sequence and its V-gene family, and reads without a unique V-gene family were dropped. To address suspected cross-contamination and a sequencing artifact, a later analysis removed 592 highly shared, low-generation-probability nucleotide sequences. A later analysis calculated a clonal expansion index for each public chain from normalized within-repertoire ranks of inferred template counts. In a later analysis, generation probabilities were computed with a VDJ recombination model fitted to out-of-frame rearrangements, and the resulting probabilities were checked against IGoR. A later analysis scored TCR-TCR, TCR-HLA and TCR-CMV co-occurrence with hypergeometric tests, applying a repertoire-size bias correction to TCR pairs. A later analysis estimated false discovery rates by permuting HLA or CMV assignments 20 times. A later analysis grouped co-occurring TCRs with DBSCAN, adding TCRdist sequence similarity when clustering within HLA-allele-positive subsets. Repertoires with fewer than 30,000 or more than 120,000 public chains were left out of co-occurrence clustering, as were five repertoires with anomalous nucleotide sharing. This immuneACCESS table, as held by TCRdb, lists in-frame sequences with V and J called but not all clones. Of the missing ones, under half trace to an unresolved V gene in checked studies; the others have no known cause. V and J calls and clone size are as listed in that table; D and trimming were resolved from the DNA. In all, the sample holds about 210,000 clones, and roughly 78% of those were seen once. In total, the top ten clones hold less than 0.6% of the sample.

The V and J ends are trimmed by 5 bases and 1 base, leaving 12 bases between them. The germline V gene supplies CDR1 SGHAT and CDR2 FQNNGV. From the cysteine up to the phenylalanine, the CDR3 has a length of 15 residues. Of all the DNA, just the CDR3 is kept, 45 bases in frame from base 1. This clonotype was obtained from a boy younger than 18 in good health and CMV-seronegative. This chain joins TRBV11-2 to TRBJ1-3; TRBD1 might be the D gene, on 5 matching bases. Sequencing was performed on PBMCs. The DNA sequence is TGTGCCAGCAGCCCCTGGCAGGGTTCTGGAAACACCATATATTTT. The translation is CASSPWQGSGNTIYF.